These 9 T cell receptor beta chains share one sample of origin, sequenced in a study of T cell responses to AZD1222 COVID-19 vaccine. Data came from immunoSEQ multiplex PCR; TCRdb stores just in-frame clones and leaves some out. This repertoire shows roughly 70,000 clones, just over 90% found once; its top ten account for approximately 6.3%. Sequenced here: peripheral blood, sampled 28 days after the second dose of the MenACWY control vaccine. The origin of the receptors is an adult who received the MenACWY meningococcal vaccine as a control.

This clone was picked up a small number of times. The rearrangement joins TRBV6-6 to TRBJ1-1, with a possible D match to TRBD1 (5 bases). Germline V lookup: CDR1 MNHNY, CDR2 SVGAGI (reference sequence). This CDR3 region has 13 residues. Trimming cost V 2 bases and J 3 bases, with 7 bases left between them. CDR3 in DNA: TGTGCCAGCAGTTACCGGGGACACACTGAAGCTTTCTTT. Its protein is CASSYRGHTEAFF.

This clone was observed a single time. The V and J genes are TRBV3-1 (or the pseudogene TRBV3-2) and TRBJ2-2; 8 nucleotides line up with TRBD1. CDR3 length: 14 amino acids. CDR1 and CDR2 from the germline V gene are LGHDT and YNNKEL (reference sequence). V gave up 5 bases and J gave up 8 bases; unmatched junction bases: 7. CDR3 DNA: TGTGCCAGCAGCAGGGGACAGGTGCATGGGGAGCTGTTTTTT. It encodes CASSRGQVHGELFF.

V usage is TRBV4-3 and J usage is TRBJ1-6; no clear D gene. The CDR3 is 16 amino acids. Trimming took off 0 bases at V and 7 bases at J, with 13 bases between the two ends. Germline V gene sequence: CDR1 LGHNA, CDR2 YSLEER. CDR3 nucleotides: TGCGCCAGCAGCCAAGAAGCCTCGGAGGAAAATTCACCCCTCCACTTT. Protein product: CASSQEASEENSPLHF.

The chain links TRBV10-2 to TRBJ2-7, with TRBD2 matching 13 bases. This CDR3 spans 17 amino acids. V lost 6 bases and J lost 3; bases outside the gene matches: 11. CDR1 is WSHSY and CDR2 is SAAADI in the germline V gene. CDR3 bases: TGCGCCAGCAGGGTTTCCCCCGGGACTAGCGGGGACTACGAGCAGTACTTC. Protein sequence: CASRVSPGTSGDYEQYF.

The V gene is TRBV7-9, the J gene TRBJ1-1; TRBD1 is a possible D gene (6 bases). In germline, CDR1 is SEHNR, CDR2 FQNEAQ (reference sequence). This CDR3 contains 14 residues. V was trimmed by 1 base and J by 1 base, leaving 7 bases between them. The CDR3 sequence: CASSLEGENTEAFF. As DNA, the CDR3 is TGTGCCAGCAGCTTAGAGGGGGAGAACACTGAAGCTTTCTTT.

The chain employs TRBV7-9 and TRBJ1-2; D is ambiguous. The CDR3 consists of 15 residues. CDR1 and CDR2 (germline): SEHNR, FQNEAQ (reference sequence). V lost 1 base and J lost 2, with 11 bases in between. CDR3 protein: CASSLGTAGNYGYTF. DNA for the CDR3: TGTGCCAGCAGCTTAGGAACGGCGGGAAACTATGGCTACACCTTC.

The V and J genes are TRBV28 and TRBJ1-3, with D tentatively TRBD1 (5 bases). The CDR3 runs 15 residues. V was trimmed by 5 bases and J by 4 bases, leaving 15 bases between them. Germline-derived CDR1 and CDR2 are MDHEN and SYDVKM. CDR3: CASSPPRDGGNTIYF. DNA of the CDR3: TGTGCCAGCAGTCCACCCCGGGACGGCGGAAACACCATATATTTT.

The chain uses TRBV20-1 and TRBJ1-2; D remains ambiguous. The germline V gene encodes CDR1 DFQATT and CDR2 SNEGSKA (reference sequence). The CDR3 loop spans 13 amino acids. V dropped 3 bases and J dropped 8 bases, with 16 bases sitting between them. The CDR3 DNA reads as TGCAGTGCTAGTGAGACCGGAGTAGGAGGCTACACCTTC. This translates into CSASETGVGGYTF.

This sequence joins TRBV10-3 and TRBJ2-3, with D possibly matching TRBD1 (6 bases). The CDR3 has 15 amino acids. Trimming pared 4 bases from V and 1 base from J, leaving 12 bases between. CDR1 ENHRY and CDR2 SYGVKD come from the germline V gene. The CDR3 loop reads CAISGGQGGTDTQYF. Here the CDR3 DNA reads TGTGCCATCAGTGGGGGGCAGGGAGGCACAGATACGCAGTATTTT.